This T cell receptor beta chain was observed in a study of blood T cells in healthy people across ages. Study in general: Template switching picked up about one barcoded beta molecule for each two T cells.

Every sample yielded at least 6 million isolated PBMCs. Germline V lookup: CDR1 SQVTM, CDR2 ANQGSEA. This CDR3 has 16 amino acids. V lost 7 bases and J lost 5, with 24 bases in between. A second PCR, run for about 7 to 11 cycles, used a sample-barcoded 5' primer plus a J-beta primer mix. Each cDNA molecule carried a tag from a template-switch adaptor that contained 12 random nucleotides. No fewer than 3 million CDR3-containing paired-end reads came from each sample. One entry per CDR3 protein, called by TCRdb with MiXCR from the 5' RACE reads. The profile shows more than 500,000 distinct CDR3 sequences, roughly a quarter of them singletons.

This sequence was found in a woman between 65 and 79 years old in good health. Sequenced material: blood. This chain links TRBV29-1 with TRBJ2-1; D uncertain. Here the CDR3 reads CSAPPRWLVGNNEQFF. The CDR3 DNA reads TGCAGCGCCCCTCCGAGATGGCTAGTCGGAAACAATGAGCAGTTCTTC.